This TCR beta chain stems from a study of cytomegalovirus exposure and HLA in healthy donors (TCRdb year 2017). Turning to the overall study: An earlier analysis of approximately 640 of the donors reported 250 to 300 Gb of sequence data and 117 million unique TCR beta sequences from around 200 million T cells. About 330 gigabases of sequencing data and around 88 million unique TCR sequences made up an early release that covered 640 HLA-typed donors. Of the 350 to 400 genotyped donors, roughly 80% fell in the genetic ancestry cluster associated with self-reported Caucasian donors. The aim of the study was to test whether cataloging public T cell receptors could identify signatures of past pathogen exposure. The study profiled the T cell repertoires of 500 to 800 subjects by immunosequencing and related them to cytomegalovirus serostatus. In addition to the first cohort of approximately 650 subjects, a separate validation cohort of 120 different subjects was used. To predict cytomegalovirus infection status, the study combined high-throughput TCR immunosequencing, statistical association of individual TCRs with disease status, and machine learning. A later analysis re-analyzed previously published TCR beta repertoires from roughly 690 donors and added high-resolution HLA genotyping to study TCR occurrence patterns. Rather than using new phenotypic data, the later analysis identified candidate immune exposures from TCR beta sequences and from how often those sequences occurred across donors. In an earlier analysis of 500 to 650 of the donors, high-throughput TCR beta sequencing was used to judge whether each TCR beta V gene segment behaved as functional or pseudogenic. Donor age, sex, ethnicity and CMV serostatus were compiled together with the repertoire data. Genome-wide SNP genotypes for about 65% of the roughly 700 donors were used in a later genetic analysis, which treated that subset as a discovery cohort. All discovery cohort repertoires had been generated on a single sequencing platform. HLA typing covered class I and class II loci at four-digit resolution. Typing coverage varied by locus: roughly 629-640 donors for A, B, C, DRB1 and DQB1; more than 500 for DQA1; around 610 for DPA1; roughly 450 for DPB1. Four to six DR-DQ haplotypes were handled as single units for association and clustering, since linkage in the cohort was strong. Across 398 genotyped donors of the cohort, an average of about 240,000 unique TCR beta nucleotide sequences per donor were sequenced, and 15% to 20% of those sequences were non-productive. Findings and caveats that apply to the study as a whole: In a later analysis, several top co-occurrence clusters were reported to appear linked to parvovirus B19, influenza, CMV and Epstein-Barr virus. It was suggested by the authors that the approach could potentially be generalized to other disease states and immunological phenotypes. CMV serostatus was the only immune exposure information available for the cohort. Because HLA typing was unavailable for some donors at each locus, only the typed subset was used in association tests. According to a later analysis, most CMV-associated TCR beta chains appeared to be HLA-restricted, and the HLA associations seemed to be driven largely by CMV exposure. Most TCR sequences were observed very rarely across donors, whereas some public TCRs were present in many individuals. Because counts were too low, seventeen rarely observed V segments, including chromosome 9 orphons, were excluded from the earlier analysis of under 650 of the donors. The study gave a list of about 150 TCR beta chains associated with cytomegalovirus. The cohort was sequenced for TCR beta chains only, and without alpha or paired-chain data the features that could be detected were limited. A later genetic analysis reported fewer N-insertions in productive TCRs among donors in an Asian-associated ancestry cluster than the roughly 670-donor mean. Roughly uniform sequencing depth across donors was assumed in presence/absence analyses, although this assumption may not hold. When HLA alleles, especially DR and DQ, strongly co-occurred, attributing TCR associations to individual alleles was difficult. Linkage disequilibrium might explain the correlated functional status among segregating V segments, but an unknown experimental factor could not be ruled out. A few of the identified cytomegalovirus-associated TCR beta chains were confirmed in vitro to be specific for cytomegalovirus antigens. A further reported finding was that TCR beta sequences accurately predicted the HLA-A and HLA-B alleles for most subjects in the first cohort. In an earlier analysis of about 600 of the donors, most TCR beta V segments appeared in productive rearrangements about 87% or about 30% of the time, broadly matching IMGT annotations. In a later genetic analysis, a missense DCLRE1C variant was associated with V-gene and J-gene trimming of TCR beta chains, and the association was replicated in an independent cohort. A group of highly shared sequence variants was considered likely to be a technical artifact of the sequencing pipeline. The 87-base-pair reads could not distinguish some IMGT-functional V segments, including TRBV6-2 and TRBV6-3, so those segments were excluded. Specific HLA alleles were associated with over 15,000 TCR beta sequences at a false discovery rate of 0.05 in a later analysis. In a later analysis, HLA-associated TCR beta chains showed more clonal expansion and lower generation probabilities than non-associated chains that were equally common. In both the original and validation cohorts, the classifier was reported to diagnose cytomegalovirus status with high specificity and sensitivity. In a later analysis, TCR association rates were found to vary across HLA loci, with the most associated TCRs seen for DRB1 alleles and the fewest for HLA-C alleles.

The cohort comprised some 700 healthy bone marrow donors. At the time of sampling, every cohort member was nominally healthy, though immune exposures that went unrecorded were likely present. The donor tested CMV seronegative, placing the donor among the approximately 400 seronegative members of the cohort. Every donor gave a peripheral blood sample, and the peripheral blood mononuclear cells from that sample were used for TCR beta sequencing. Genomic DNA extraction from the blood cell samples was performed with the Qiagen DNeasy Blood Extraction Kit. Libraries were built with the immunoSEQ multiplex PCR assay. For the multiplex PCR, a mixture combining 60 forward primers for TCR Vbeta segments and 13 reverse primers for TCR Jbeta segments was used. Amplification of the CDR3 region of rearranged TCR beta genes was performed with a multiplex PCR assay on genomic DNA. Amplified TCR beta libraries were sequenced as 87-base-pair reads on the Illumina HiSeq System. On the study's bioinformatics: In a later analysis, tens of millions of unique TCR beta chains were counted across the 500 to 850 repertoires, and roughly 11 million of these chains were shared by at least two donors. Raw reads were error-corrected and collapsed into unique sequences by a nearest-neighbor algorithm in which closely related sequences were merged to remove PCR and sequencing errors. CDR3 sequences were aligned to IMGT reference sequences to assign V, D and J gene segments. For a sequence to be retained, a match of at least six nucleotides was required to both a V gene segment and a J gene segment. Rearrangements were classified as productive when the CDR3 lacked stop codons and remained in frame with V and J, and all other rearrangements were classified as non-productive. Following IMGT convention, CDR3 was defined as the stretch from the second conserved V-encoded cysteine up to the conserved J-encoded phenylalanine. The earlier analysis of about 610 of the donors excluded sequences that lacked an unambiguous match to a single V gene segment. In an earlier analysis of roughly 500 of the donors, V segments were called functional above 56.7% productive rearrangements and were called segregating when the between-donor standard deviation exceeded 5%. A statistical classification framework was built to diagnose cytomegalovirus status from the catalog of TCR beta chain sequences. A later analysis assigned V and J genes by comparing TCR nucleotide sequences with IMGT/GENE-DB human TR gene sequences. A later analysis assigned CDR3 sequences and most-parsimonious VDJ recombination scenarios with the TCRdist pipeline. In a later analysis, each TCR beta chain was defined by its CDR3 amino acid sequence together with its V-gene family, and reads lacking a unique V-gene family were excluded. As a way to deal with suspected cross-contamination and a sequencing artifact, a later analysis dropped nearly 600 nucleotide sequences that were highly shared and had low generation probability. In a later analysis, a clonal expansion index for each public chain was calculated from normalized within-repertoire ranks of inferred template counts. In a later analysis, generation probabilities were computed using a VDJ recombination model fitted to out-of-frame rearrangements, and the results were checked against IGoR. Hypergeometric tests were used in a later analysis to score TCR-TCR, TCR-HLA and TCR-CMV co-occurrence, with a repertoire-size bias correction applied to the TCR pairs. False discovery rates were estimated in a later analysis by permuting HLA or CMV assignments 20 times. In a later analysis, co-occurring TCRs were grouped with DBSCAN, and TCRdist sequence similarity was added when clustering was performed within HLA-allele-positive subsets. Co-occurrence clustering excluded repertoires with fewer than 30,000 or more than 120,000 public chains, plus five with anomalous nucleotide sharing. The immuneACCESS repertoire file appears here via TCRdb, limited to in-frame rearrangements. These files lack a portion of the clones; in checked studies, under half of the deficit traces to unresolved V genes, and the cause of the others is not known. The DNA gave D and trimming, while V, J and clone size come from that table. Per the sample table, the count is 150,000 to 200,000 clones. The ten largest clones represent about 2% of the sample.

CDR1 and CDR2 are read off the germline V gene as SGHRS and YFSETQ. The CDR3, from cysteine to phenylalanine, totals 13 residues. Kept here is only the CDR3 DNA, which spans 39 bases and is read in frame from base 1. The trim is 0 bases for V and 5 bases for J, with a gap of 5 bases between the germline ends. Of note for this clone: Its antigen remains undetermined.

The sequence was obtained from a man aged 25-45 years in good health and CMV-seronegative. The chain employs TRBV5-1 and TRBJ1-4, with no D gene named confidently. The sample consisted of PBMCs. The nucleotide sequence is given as TGCGCCAGCAGCTTGGACGGGAATGAAAAACTGTTTTTT. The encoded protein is CASSLDGNEKLFF.